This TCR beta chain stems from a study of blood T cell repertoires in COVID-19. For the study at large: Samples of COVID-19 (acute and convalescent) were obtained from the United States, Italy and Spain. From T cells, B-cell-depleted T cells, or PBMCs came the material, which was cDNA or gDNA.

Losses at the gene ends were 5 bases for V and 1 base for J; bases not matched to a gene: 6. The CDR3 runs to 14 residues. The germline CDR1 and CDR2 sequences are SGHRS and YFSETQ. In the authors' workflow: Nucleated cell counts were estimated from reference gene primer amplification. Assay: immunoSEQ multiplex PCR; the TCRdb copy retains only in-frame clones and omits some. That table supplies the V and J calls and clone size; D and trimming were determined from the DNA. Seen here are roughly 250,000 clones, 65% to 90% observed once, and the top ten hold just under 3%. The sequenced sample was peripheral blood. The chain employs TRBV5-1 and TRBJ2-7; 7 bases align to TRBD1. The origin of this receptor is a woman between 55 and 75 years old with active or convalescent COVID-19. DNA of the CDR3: TGCGCCAGCAGAACTCCGGGACAGTCCTACGAGCAGTACTTC. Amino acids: CASRTPGQSYEQYF.